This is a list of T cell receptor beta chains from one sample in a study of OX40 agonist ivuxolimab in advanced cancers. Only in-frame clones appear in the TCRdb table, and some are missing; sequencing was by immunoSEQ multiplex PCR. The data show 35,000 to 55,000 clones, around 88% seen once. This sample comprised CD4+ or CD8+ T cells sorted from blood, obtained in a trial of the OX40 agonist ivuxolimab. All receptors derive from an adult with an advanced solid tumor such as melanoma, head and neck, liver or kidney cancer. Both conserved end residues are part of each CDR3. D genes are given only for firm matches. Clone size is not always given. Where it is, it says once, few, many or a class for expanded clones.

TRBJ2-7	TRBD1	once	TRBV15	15	TGTGCCACCAGCAGAGGCCATACAGGGGTCGGCGAGCAGTACTTC	CATSRGHTGVGEQYF
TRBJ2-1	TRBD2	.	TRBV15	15	TGTGCCACCAGCGAAAGCCTAGCGGGAGCGCATGAGCAGTTCTTC	CATSESLAGAHEQFF
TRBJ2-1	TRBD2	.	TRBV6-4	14	TGTGCCAGCAGTGACGGGACTAGCGGGAATGAGCAGTTCTTC	CASSDGTSGNEQFF
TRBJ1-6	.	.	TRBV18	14	TGTGCCAGCTCACCGCAAGAGCGGAATTCACCCCTCCACTTT	CASSPQERNSPLHF
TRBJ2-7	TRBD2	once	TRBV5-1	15	TGCGCCAGCAGTCAACTAGCGGACAACTCCTACGAGCAGTACTTC	CASSQLADNSYEQYF
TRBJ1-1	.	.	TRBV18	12	TGTGCCAGCTCACCAGGGGGCCGGAAAGCTTTCTTT	CASSPGGRKAFF
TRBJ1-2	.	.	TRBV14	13	TGTGCCAGCAGCCACCTGGACAGCTATGGCTACACCTTC	CASSHLDSYGYTF
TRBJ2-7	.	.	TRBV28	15	TGTGCCAGCAGCCTGATCATGGGCGATGGGGGCGAGCAGTACTTC	CASSLIMGDGGEQYF
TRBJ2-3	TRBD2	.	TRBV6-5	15	TGTGCCAGCAGTTACGGGACTAGAAGCACAGATACGCAGTATTTT	CASSYGTRSTDTQYF
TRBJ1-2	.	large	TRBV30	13	TGTGCCTGGAGTTGGGGACGTTACTATGGCTACACCTTC	CAWSWGRYYGYTF
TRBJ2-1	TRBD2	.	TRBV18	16	TGTGCCAGCTCACCATCTAGCGGGAGGGCGTACAATGAGCAGTTCTTC	CASSPSSGRAYNEQFF
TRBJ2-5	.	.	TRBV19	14	TGTGCCACCTCACGTTCCGAGAACCAGGAGACCCAGTACTTC	CATSRSENQETQYF
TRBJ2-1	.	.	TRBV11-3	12	TGTGCCAGCAGCATTCGGTTGGGGGAGCAGTTCTTC	CASSIRLGEQFF
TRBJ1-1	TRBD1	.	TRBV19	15	TGTGCCAGTAGTATTCTGGGACAGATGAACACTGAAGCTTTCTTT	CASSILGQMNTEAFF
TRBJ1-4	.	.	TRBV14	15	TGTGCCAGCAGCCCAGCGGCGGGGACTAATGAAAAACTGTTTTTT	CASSPAAGTNEKLFF
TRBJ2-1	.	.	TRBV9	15	TGTGCCAGCAGCGTAGGGAGGGGCTCCTACAATGAGCAGTTCTTC	CASSVGRGSYNEQFF
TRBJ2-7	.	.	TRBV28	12	TGTGCCAGCAGCCCGGGAACCTACGAGCAGTACTTC	CASSPGTYEQYF
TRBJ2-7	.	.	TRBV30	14	TGTGCCTGGGAGGCGAGTTTCAGCTCCTACGAGCAGTACTTC	CAWEASFSSYEQYF
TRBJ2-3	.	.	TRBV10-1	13	TGCGCCAGCAGTGATTACAGCACAGATACGCAGTATTTT	CASSDYSTDTQYF
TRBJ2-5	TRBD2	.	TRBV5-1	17	TGCGCCAGCAGCCCCGGACTAGCGGGAGGGATGGGGGAGACCCAGTACTTC	CASSPGLAGGMGETQYF
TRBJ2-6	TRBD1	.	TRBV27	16	TGTGCCAGCAGTTTACGAGGGGGCGGTGGGGCCAACGTCCTGACTTTC	CASSLRGGGGANVLTF
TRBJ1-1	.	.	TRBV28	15	TGTGCCAGCAGTTTATGGGGAACATTGAACACTGAAGCTTTCTTT	CASSLWGTLNTEAFF